This is a list of T cell receptor beta chains from one sample in a study of human versus mouse CDR3 diversity and MHC coevolution. Clones were sequenced by immunoSEQ multiplex PCR, and TCRdb holds only the in-frame ones, with some missing. The sample gives about 81,000 clones, about 94% of which show up once; about 1.5% is in the top ten. Sequenced: naive CD4+ T cells from blood. The receptor set was obtained from a person between 25 and 69 years old in good health. CDR3s leave out the opening cysteine and the closing phenylalanine or tryptophan. The order of the fields is CDR3 protein, CDR3 length, V gene, J gene.

CDR3 protein: ASSLGAGEMSPLH
CDR3 length: 13
V gene: TRBV5-4
J gene: TRBJ1-6

CDR3 protein: ASSLFGRESYEQY
CDR3 length: 13
V gene: TRBV27
J gene: TRBJ2-7

CDR3 protein: ASSVYSGTSGETQY
CDR3 length: 14
V gene: TRBV9
J gene: TRBJ2-5

CDR3 protein: ASSFSGTQETQY
CDR3 length: 12
V gene: TRBV5-6
J gene: TRBJ2-5

CDR3 protein: ASSPLGQGARDTQY
CDR3 length: 14
V gene: TRBV18
J gene: TRBJ2-3

CDR3 protein: ASTLRLGGEQY
CDR3 length: 11
V gene: TRBV27
J gene: TRBJ2-7

CDR3 protein: ASSGKQGSGVGELF
CDR3 length: 14
V gene: TRBV5-4
J gene: TRBJ2-2

CDR3 protein: AAWDTSYNEQF
CDR3 length: 11
V gene: TRBV7-9
J gene: TRBJ2-1

CDR3 protein: ASSPGTRGGNEQF
CDR3 length: 13
V gene: TRBV4-2
J gene: TRBJ2-1

CDR3 protein: ASRVQGLEQF
CDR3 length: 10
V gene: TRBV28
J gene: TRBJ2-1

CDR3 protein: ASSSGESTDTQY
CDR3 length: 12
V gene: TRBV7-3
J gene: TRBJ2-3

CDR3 protein: ASSLVTSAGEQF
CDR3 length: 12
V gene: TRBV5-1
J gene: TRBJ2-1

CDR3 protein: ASSIQGNTEAF
CDR3 length: 11
V gene: TRBV19
J gene: TRBJ1-1

CDR3 protein: ASSFPGGDEQF
CDR3 length: 11
V gene: TRBV5-1
J gene: TRBJ2-1

CDR3 protein: ASREGQLNTEAF
CDR3 length: 12
V gene: TRBV4-1
J gene: TRBJ1-1

CDR3 protein: ASSARGGSDYGYT
CDR3 length: 13
V gene: TRBV9
J gene: TRBJ1-2

CDR3 protein: ASSLVQGGDTGELF
CDR3 length: 14
V gene: TRBV7-6
J gene: TRBJ2-2

CDR3 protein: ASSDAHGLIQASGEQY
CDR3 length: 16
V gene: TRBV7-9
J gene: TRBJ2-7

CDR3 protein: ASSDNGGYEQY
CDR3 length: 11
V gene: TRBV2
J gene: TRBJ2-7

CDR3 protein: ASSMTGTRSEKLF
CDR3 length: 13
V gene: TRBV2
J gene: TRBJ1-4

CDR3 protein: ASSIGSVYEQY
CDR3 length: 11
V gene: TRBV19
J gene: TRBJ2-7

CDR3 protein: ASSADYGQPQH
CDR3 length: 11
V gene: TRBV6-1
J gene: TRBJ1-5

CDR3 protein: ASSVRRSKGGDEQF
CDR3 length: 14
V gene: TRBV9
J gene: TRBJ2-1

CDR3 protein: ASSRGGQNYGYT
CDR3 length: 12
V gene: TRBV6-5
J gene: TRBJ1-2

CDR3 protein: ASGQGTGLHYNEQF
CDR3 length: 14
V gene: TRBV5-1
J gene: TRBJ2-1

CDR3 protein: ASSAGTGAEAF
CDR3 length: 11
V gene: TRBV9
J gene: TRBJ1-1

CDR3 protein: TSSGLNRGGNTEAF
CDR3 length: 14
V gene: TRBV5-4
J gene: TRBJ1-1

CDR3 protein: ASSFPSWEGQPQH
CDR3 length: 13
V gene: TRBV28
J gene: TRBJ1-5

CDR3 protein: ASSFRAGNSPLH
CDR3 length: 12
V gene: TRBV6-6
J gene: TRBJ1-6

CDR3 protein: ASSPQEGGNYNEQF
CDR3 length: 14
V gene: TRBV18
J gene: TRBJ2-1

CDR3 protein: ASSMGGAYTEAF
CDR3 length: 12
V gene: TRBV19
J gene: TRBJ1-1

CDR3 protein: AISETGNKEKLF
CDR3 length: 12
V gene: TRBV10-3
J gene: TRBJ1-4

CDR3 protein: ASSFQGANTGELF
CDR3 length: 13
V gene: TRBV6-5
J gene: TRBJ2-2

CDR3 protein: ASSLWEGNNEQF
CDR3 length: 12
V gene: TRBV7-9
J gene: TRBJ2-1

CDR3 protein: ASYPDFMNTEAF
CDR3 length: 12
V gene: TRBV18
J gene: TRBJ1-1

CDR3 protein: ASSLAAGWGPYNEQF
CDR3 length: 15
V gene: TRBV5-1
J gene: TRBJ2-1

CDR3 protein: ATRREGYEQY
CDR3 length: 10
V gene: TRBV5-1
J gene: TRBJ2-7

CDR3 protein: ASSPDSANTGELF
CDR3 length: 13
V gene: TRBV5-1
J gene: TRBJ2-2

CDR3 protein: ASSLAPDSGGQF
CDR3 length: 12
V gene: TRBV7-9
J gene: TRBJ2-1

CDR3 protein: ASSLRASSSSTDTQY
CDR3 length: 15
V gene: TRBV11-1
J gene: TRBJ2-3

CDR3 protein: ASSFRGYEQF
CDR3 length: 10
V gene: TRBV18
J gene: TRBJ2-1

CDR3 protein: ASSPGGAGELF
CDR3 length: 11
V gene: TRBV7-2
J gene: TRBJ2-2

CDR3 protein: ASSPQGAGGTQY
CDR3 length: 12
V gene: TRBV7-3
J gene: TRBJ2-5

CDR3 protein: ASTPTSGTSEAF
CDR3 length: 12
V gene: TRBV25-1
J gene: TRBJ1-1

CDR3 protein: ASSVATGVADTQY
CDR3 length: 13
V gene: TRBV9
J gene: TRBJ2-3

CDR3 protein: ASSLRRGNTGELF
CDR3 length: 13
V gene: TRBV13
J gene: TRBJ2-2